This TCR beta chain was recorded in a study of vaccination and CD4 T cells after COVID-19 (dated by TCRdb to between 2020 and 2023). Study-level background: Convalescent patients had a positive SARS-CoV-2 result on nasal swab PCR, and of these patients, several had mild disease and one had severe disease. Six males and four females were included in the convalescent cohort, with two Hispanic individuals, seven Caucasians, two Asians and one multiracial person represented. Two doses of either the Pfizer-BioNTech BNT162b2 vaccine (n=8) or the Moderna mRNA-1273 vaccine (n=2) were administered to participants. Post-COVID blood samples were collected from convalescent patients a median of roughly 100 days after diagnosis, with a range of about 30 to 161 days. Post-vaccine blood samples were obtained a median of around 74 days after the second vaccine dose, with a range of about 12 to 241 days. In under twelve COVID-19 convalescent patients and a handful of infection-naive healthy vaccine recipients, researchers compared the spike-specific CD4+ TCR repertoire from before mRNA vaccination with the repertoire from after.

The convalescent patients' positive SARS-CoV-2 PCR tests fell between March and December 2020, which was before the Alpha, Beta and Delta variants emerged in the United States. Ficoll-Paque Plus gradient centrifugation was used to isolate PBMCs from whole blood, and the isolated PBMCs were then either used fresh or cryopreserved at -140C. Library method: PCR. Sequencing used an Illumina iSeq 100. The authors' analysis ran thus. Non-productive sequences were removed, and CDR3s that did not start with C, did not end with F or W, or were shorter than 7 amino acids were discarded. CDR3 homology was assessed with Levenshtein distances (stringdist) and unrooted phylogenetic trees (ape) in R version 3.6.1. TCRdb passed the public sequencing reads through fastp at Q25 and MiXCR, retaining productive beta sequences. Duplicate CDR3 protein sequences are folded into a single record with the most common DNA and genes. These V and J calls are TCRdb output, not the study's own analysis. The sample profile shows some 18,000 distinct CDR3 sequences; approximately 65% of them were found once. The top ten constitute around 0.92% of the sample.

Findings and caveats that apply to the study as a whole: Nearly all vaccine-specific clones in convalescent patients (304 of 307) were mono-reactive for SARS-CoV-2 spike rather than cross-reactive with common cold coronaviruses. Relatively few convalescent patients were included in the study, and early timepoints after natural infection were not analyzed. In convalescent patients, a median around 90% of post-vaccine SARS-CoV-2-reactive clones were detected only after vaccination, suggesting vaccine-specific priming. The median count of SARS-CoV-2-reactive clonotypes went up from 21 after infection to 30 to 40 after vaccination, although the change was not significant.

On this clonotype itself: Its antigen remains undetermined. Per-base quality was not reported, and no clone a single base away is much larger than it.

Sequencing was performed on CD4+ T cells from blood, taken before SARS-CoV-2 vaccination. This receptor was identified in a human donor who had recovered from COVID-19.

The nucleotides read TGTGCCAGCAGTTTACCAGGGGGGTACACTGAAGCTTTCTTT. This is translated as CASSLPGGYTEAFF. The chain is assembled from TRBV12-3 or TRBV12-4 and TRBJ1-1; 7 central bases correspond to TRBD1. V and J are trimmed by 2 bases and 3 bases, and the gene matches miss 3 bases of the junction. The CDR3 covers 14 residues, taking in both the cysteine and the phenylalanine. This entry keeps only the CDR3 DNA: 42 bases, framed from base 1.